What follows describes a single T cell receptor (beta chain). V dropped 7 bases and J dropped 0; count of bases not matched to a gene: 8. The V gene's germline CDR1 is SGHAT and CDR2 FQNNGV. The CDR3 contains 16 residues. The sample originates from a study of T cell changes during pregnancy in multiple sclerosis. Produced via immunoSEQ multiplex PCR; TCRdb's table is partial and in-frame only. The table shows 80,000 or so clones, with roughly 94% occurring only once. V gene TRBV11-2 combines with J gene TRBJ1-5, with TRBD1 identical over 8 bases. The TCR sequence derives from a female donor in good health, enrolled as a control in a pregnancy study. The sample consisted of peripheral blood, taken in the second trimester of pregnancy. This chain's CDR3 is CASKDQGARSNQPQHF. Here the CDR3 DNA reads TGTGCCAGCAAAGATCAGGGGGCGCGTAGCAATCAGCCCCAGCATTTT.